One sample yielded the 21 T cell receptor beta chains listed below, sequenced in a study of CD8 T cells in ankylosing spondylitis. TCRdb recomputed calls from the 5' RACE reads with MiXCR, one row per CDR3 protein. The data contain 35,000 to 50,000 distinct CDR3 sequences, just under 4% of them singletons. Source material: blood, either unsorted or a sorted T cell fraction (not recorded which). The receptors shown here come from a female donor with ankylosing spondylitis or in good health (not recorded which).

This clonotype was detected ten times or more. The chain couples TRBV9 to TRBJ2-1; possibly TRBD2 for D (6 bases). The CDR3 has 13 residues. Germline V CDR1 and CDR2: SGDLS, YYNGEE. Between the trimmed V and J ends, which lost 3 bases and 3 bases, there was a span of 7 bases. In nucleotides, the CDR3 is TGTGCCAGCAGCGCGGGACTCTACAATGAGCAGTTCTTC. This sequence encodes CASSAGLYNEQFF.

This clonotype has at least ten counts. J is TRBJ2-3 and V is TRBV9; TRBD2 matches 8 bases. Germline CDR1 is SGDLS and CDR2 is YYNGEE. With V trimmed by 2 bases and J by 0 bases, 5 bases remained unmatched. The CDR3 is made up of 16 amino acids. CDR3 loop: CASSVGGGYSTDTQYF. CDR3 DNA: TGTGCCAGCAGCGTCGGGGGGGGTTACAGCACAGATACGCAGTATTTT. Full variable domain (outside the CDR3, taken from reference TRBV9 and TRBJ2-3): DSGVTQTPKHLITATGQRVTLRCSPRSGDLSVYWYQQSLDQGLQFLIQYYNGEERAKGNILERFSAQQFPDLHSELNLSSLELGDSALYFCASSVGGGYSTDTQYFGPGTRLTVL.

This clonotype was seen ten or more times. CDR3 sequence: CASSAGQGGENTIYF. The DNA of the CDR3 is TGTGCCAGCAGCGCGGGACAGGGCGGAGAAAACACCATATATTTT. The chain joins TRBV9 to TRBJ1-3; the match to TRBD1 covers 9 bases. The J segment lost 6 bases and the V segment lost 3 bases, leaving 7 bases of the junction unmatched. The CDR3 consists of 15 residues. CDR1 and CDR2 (germline): SGDLS, YYNGEE.

This clonotype has at least ten counts. This sequence joins TRBV9 and TRBJ2-1; 10 bases agree with TRBD1. CDR1 is SGDLS and CDR2 is YYNGEE in the germline V gene. Trimming took 4 bases from V and 7 from J; bases not matched to a gene: 5. The CDR3 is made up of 14 amino acids. The CDR3 is CASSPRTGGNEQFF. DNA of the CDR3: TGTGCCAGCAGCCCCCGGACAGGGGGTAATGAGCAGTTCTTC.

This clonotype was seen repeatedly, ten times or more. The rearrangement links TRBV9 to TRBJ2-5; 9 nucleotides line up with TRBD2. The CDR3 sequence is 15 residues long. V was clipped by 1 base and J by 5 bases; unmatched bases: 6. Germline CDR1 is SGDLS and CDR2 is YYNGEE. The CDR3 sequence: CASSVFTSGFETQYF. For the CDR3, the DNA is TGTGCCAGCAGCGTATTTACTAGCGGGTTCGAGACCCAGTACTTC.

The chain joins TRBV9 to TRBJ1-2, with TRBD1 identical over 8 bases. CDR3 size: 14 residues. Germline CDR1 reads SGDLS; CDR2 reads YYNGEE. V was pared by 0 bases and J by 6 bases, with 4 bases of the junction left unmatched. CDR3 protein: CASSVDHRGDGYTF. The CDR3, as DNA: TGTGCCAGCAGCGTAGATCACAGGGGGGATGGCTACACCTTC. Using reference TRBV9 and TRBJ1-2 for the parts outside the CDR3, the full variable domain is DSGVTQTPKHLITATGQRVTLRCSPRSGDLSVYWYQQSLDQGLQFLIQYYNGEERAKGNILERFSAQQFPDLHSELNLSSLELGDSALYFCASSVDHRGDGYTFGSGTRLTVV.

This clonotype was seen ten or more times. The genes are TRBV9 and TRBJ1-1; 8 positions match TRBD1. This CDR3 spans 14 amino acids. V was clipped by 4 bases and J by 5 bases; unmatched bases: 7. Germline V lookup: CDR1 SGDLS, CDR2 YYNGEE. The DNA of the CDR3 is TGTGCCAGCAGCCCTTGGACAGGGTTGACTGAAGCTTTCTTT. This gives the protein CASSPWTGLTEAFF. Variable domain in full (rest from reference TRBV9 and TRBJ1-1): DSGVTQTPKHLITATGQRVTLRCSPRSGDLSVYWYQQSLDQGLQFLIQYYNGEERAKGNILERFSAQQFPDLHSELNLSSLELGDSALYFCASSPWTGLTEAFFGQGTRLTVV.

The sample holds many counts of this clonotype. The CDR3 sequence is CASSTGTDYSNQPQHF. CDR3 in DNA: TGTGCCAGCAGCACCGGGACAGATTATAGCAATCAGCCCCAGCATTTT. The chain joins TRBV9 to TRBJ1-5; 7 bases match TRBD1. Germline CDR1 SGDLS, CDR2 YYNGEE. The V segment lost 4 bases and the J segment 0 bases; nucleotides outside the gene matches: 7. There are 16 residues in the CDR3.

The chain links TRBV9 to TRBJ2-7; a possible D gene is TRBD1 (6 bases). This CDR3 has 14 amino acids. With 1 base removed from V and 5 bases from J, the gap between germline ends came to 13 bases. From germline, CDR1 is SGDLS and CDR2 YYNGEE. CDR3 amino acids: CASSVRVGGDEQYF. CDR3 nucleotides: TGTGCCAGCAGCGTACGGGTAGGGGGAGACGAGCAGTACTTC.

This clonotype was detected many times. This may come from a read error, since a much larger clone is one base off. This chain connects TRBV9 to TRBJ1-6, with 9 bases matching TRBD1. This CDR3 region has 15 residues. Germline V gene sequence: CDR1 SGDLS, CDR2 YYNGEE. V shed 3 bases, J shed 9 bases, and the junction held 7 bases outside the gene matches. In DNA form, the CDR3 reads TGTGCCAGCAGCGGACCGGGACAGGGTGGTTCACCCCTCCACTTT. Its protein is CASSGPGQGGSPLHF.

This clonotype was observed at least ten times. The chain recombines TRBV9 with TRBJ2-5; D may be TRBD2 (5 bases). V lost 0 bases to trimming and J lost 5 bases, with 11 bases between them. Germline CDR1 reads SGDLS; CDR2 reads YYNGEE. The CDR3 is made up of 14 amino acids. This CDR3 is CASSVDRGSETQYF. DNA of the CDR3: TGTGCCAGCAGCGTAGATCGGGGAAGCGAGACCCAGTACTTC.

This clonotype was observed many times. The chain couples TRBV9 to TRBJ2-3; 9 bases align to TRBD2. The CDR3 sequence is 14 residues long. The V gene's germline CDR1 is SGDLS and CDR2 YYNGEE. V lost 0 bases and J lost 4; bases outside the gene matches: 0. CDR3 region: CASSVVAGADTQYF. The DNA of the CDR3 is TGTGCCAGCAGCGTAGTAGCGGGAGCAGATACGCAGTATTTT.

The sample holds many counts of this clonotype. The gene calls are TRBV9 and TRBJ1-4, with TRBD1 matching 7 bases. Germline V gene sequence: CDR1 SGDLS, CDR2 YYNGEE. The CDR3 spans 16 residues. With 4 bases clipped from V and 4 bases from J, the junction kept 10 bases outside the gene matches. CDR3 amino acids: CASSHTGTEHNEKLFF. For the CDR3, the DNA is TGTGCCAGCAGCCACACTGGGACAGAACATAATGAAAAACTGTTTTTT.

This clonotype appeared many times. The chain links TRBV9 to TRBJ2-5; tentative D call: TRBD1 (6 bases). Looked up from germline, CDR1 is SGDLS and CDR2 is YYNGEE. Trimming took 4 bases from V and 7 from J, leaving 11 bases between them. The CDR3 is 12 amino acids. The CDR3 nucleotides read TGTGCCAGCAGCTCCCTAGGGGGGACCCAGTACTTC. Its protein product is CASSSLGGTQYF.

This clonotype was counted ten times or more. The rearrangement links TRBV9 to TRBJ2-3, with 9 bases fitting TRBD1. The CDR3 runs to 15 residues. V lost 3 bases and J lost 3; bases outside the gene matches: 5. Germline values: CDR1 SGDLS, CDR2 YYNGEE. The CDR3 nucleotides are TGTGCCAGCAGCGACTCGGGACAGGGAACAGATACGCAGTATTTT. This gives the protein CASSDSGQGTDTQYF.

The chain uses TRBV9 and TRBJ1-2, with D possibly matching TRBD1 (6 bases). This CDR3 spans 16 amino acids. The germline gives CDR1 SGDLS, CDR2 YYNGEE. Trimming took 3 bases from V and 8 from J, leaving 23 bases between them. The CDR3 bases are TGTGCCAGCAGCGAGGTAACAGGGTCTCTTGTCAACGGCTACACCTTC. This codes for CASSEVTGSLVNGYTF.

In this sample, this clonotype is medium-sized. J is TRBJ1-2 and V is TRBV9; D remains ambiguous. CDR1 is SGDLS and CDR2 is YYNGEE in the germline V gene. This CDR3 is 14 amino acids long. V lost 0 bases and J 5 bases, leaving 11 bases between the germline ends. The CDR3 sequence: CASSVDEGWYGYTF. CDR3 nucleotide sequence: TGTGCCAGCAGCGTAGACGAGGGCTGGTATGGCTACACCTTC.

This clonotype was detected ten times or more. The chain combines TRBV9 with TRBJ1-1; possible D gene TRBD1, 6 bases. V was trimmed by 4 bases and J by 1 base, leaving 11 bases between them. There are 14 residues in the CDR3. CDR1 and CDR2 (germline): SGDLS, YYNGEE. The DNA of the CDR3 is TGTGCCAGCAGCCTTAGGGGGTCGAACACTGAAGCTTTCTTT. Translation gives CASSLRGSNTEAFF. Combining the CDR3 with reference TRBV9 and TRBJ1-1 gives the whole variable domain DSGVTQTPKHLITATGQRVTLRCSPRSGDLSVYWYQQSLDQGLQFLIQYYNGEERAKGNILERFSAQQFPDLHSELNLSSLELGDSALYFCASSLRGSNTEAFFGQGTRLTVV.

This clonotype was observed at least ten times. This chain joins TRBV9 and TRBJ2-7; D gene unclear. From germline, CDR1 is SGDLS and CDR2 YYNGEE. Trimming removed 0 bases at V and 4 bases at J, with 11 bases between. The CDR3 totals 14 residues. The CDR3 DNA reads as TGTGCCAGCAGCGTAGCTACGAATGAATACGAGCAGTACTTC. Translating gives CASSVATNEYEQYF. The entire variable domain, with the rest obtained from reference TRBV9 and TRBJ2-7, is as follows: DSGVTQTPKHLITATGQRVTLRCSPRSGDLSVYWYQQSLDQGLQFLIQYYNGEERAKGNILERFSAQQFPDLHSELNLSSLELGDSALYFCASSVATNEYEQYFGPGTRLTVT.

This clonotype was seen repeatedly, ten times or more. The chain's CDR3 is CASSVVPGRETQYF. CDR3 coding DNA: TGTGCCAGCAGCGTAGTGCCAGGGAGGGAGACCCAGTACTTC. The rearrangement joins TRBV9 to TRBJ2-5, with D possibly matching TRBD2 (6 bases). Trimming cost V 0 bases and J 5 bases, with 11 bases left between them. Germline V gives CDR1 SGDLS, CDR2 YYNGEE. This CDR3 is 14 amino acids long.

As for this clonotype: A much larger clone lies a single base off, so this may be a read error. V usage is TRBV9 and J usage is TRBJ1-3; D gene unclear. V dropped 3 bases and J dropped 3 bases, with 25 bases sitting between them. This CDR3 comprises 19 residues. The germline CDR1 and CDR2 sequences are SGDLS and YYNGEE. The CDR3 loop is CASSAGLGMPHLDGNTIYF. The CDR3 bases are TGTGCCAGCAGCGCCGGCCTTGGGATGCCCCATCTGGATGGAAACACCATATATTTT.